A single sample is the source of the 13 T cell receptor beta chains below, sequenced in a study of blood T cell repertoires in COVID-19. The table came from immunoSEQ multiplex PCR; TCRdb's copy has only in-frame clones and leaves some out. There are roughly 220,000 clones in the sample; 80% occur only once, and 4.3% lies in the top ten. The sequenced sample was PBMCs or T cells enriched from blood (not recorded which). The receptors stem from a young man with acute COVID-19.

V usage is TRBV7-3 and J usage is TRBJ1-1; TRBD1 is a possible D gene (5 bases). CDR3 length equals 13 residues. The ends were cut back, 5 bases at V and 4 bases at J, with 11 bases in the middle. Germline assignment: CDR1 SGHTA and CDR2 FQGTGA. The CDR3: CASSHDGGTEAFF. DNA for the CDR3: TGTGCCAGCAGCCACGACGGGGGCACTGAAGCTTTCTTT.

The rearrangement joins TRBV28 to TRBJ1-4; D remains ambiguous. Germline V CDR1 and CDR2: MDHEN, SYDVKM. The V and J ends lost 7 bases and 8 bases respectively, with 17 bases between them. This CDR3 contains 14 residues. The CDR3, as DNA: TGTGCCAGCACCCCAGACGGTCCAGGCGAAAAACTGTTTTTT. Its translation: CASTPDGPGEKLFF.

This chain connects TRBV7-5 to TRBJ2-7; TRBD2, the table's D call, lacks a check against the DNA. TRBV7-5 constitutes a pseudogene. CDR3 length equals 9 residues. CDR3 sequence: CGESGEQYF. The CDR3 nucleotides are TGTGGCGAGAGCGGGGAGCAGTACTTC.

This clone has only a few counts. Within the sample, other DNA sequences also encode this same CDR3. V gene TRBV28 combines with J gene TRBJ1-5; a possible D gene is TRBD1 (6 bases). The CDR3 consists of 13 residues. Trimming took 7 bases from V and 6 from J, leaving 13 bases between them. The germline CDR1 and CDR2 sequences are MDHEN and SYDVKM. CDR3 DNA: TGTGCCAGCATACCAGGGGAGGGTCAGCCCCAGCATTTT. Protein: CASIPGEGQPQHF.

The rearrangement uses TRBV5-4 and TRBJ1-1, with no clear D. The CDR3 contains 12 residues. Trimming cost V 4 bases and J 1 base, with 5 bases left between them. Germline V gene lookup returns CDR1 SGHNT and CDR2 YYREEE (reference sequence). The DNA for the CDR3 is TGTGCCAGCAGCCCGGGGAACACTGAAGCTTTCTTT. The encoded protein is CASSPGNTEAFF.

The chain is built from TRBV3-1 (or the pseudogene TRBV3-2) and TRBJ1-1; 7 bases match TRBD1. V shed 0 bases, J shed 8 bases, and the junction held 9 bases outside the gene matches. CDR3 length: 15 residues. In germline, CDR1 is LGHDT, CDR2 YNNKEL (reference sequence). CDR3 coding DNA: TGTGCCAGCAGCCAAGACTCGGGAGGGGGCACCGAAGCTTTCTTT. Protein: CASSQDSGGGTEAFF.

The chain has TRBV6-6 and TRBJ2-1, with 9 bases that match TRBD2. Germline V gene sequence: CDR1 MNHNY, CDR2 SVGAGI (reference sequence). The CDR3 runs 15 residues. V was clipped by 2 bases and J by 7 bases; unmatched bases: 6. Here the CDR3 reads CASSYGGGAANEQFF. CDR3 nucleotides: TGTGCCAGCAGTTACGGCGGGGGGGCCGCGAATGAGCAGTTCTTC.

The chain combines TRBV20-1 with TRBJ1-4; TRBD1 matches at 7 bases. The CDR3 is 13 amino acids. CDR1 and CDR2 from the germline V gene are DFQATT and SNEGSKA (reference sequence). V lost 3 bases, J lost 8 bases, and 6 bases stayed unmatched. CDR3 in amino acids: CSASDRAGEKLFF. The CDR3 DNA reads TGCAGTGCTAGTGACAGGGCTGGGGAAAAACTGTTTTTT.

The gene calls are TRBV4-1 and TRBJ1-1; unclear D gene. CDR1 MGHRA and CDR2 YSYEKL come from the germline V gene. With 1 base removed from V and 5 bases from J, the gap between germline ends came to 11 bases. The CDR3 runs 14 residues. The CDR3 reads CASSQAGGGTEAFF. The CDR3 bases are TGCGCCAGCAGCCAAGCCGGCGGAGGGACTGAAGCTTTCTTT.

The chain uses TRBV28 and TRBJ1-1; maybe TRBD1 (6 bases). The CDR3 is 15 amino acids. Germline CDR1 reads MDHEN; CDR2 reads SYDVKM. V was pared by 5 bases and J by 5 bases, with 18 bases between. The CDR3 bases are TGTGCCAGCAGTCACTGGGGGGGGGCAAATACTGAAGCTTTCTTT. This encodes CASSHWGGANTEAFF.

The chain couples TRBV5-1 to TRBJ2-1, with 7 nucleotides matching TRBD2. The length of the CDR3 is 15 residues. V dropped 4 bases and J dropped 2; count of bases not matched to a gene: 6. CDR1 SGHRS and CDR2 YFSETQ come from the germline V gene. CDR3 sequence (DNA): TGCGCCAGCAGCACCGGGGGGAAGACCTACAATGAGCAGTTCTTC. Amino acid sequence: CASSTGGKTYNEQFF.

The chain employs TRBV10-3 and TRBJ2-2; TRBD2 agrees at 14 bases. CDR1 and CDR2 (germline): ENHRY, SYGVKD. V lost 4 bases to trimming and J lost 4 bases; unmatched junction nucleotides: 8. The CDR3 spans 18 residues. DNA for the CDR3: TGTGCCATCAGTGGTGGGACTAGCGGGGGAACTGGCACCGGGGAGCTGTTTTTT. Translated: CAISGGTSGGTGTGELFF.

The chain carries TRBV6-2 or TRBV6-3 and TRBJ1-5, with a weak D call TRBD1 (5 bases). The CDR3 sequence is 17 residues long. CDR1 and CDR2 (germline): MNHEY, SVGEGT. V gave up 5 bases and J gave up 2 bases, with 19 bases separating them. CDR3 sequence reads: CASSPSGPQGGNQPQHF. CDR3 nucleotides: TGTGCCAGCAGTCCCTCCGGGCCCCAGGGCGGCAATCAGCCCCAGCATTTT.